Listed here are 28 T cell receptor beta chains from one sample, sequenced in a study of PD-1 blockade in mismatch repair-deficient tumors. Sequenced by immunoSEQ multiplex PCR; TCRdb stores in-frame clones only, minus some. The sample shows 120,000 or so clones, about 86% of them seen only once. The sample here was peripheral blood, taken 44 weeks after starting pembrolizumab. The receptors here all came from an adult with mismatch repair-deficient cancer.

The rearrangement links TRBV7-8 to TRBJ2-7; no firm D call. The CDR3 has 13 residues. Germline loops: CDR1 SGHVS, CDR2 FQNEAQ. V was shortened by 5 bases and J by 10 bases, with 18 bases between the two germline ends. CDR3 protein: CASSPDRVGEQYF. The CDR3 nucleotides are TGTGCCAGCAGCCCCGATCGGGTTGGGGAACAGTACTTC.

The chain recombines TRBV29-1 with TRBJ2-1, with 12 bases fitting TRBD2. The CDR3 has 16 residues. Germline V gene lookup returns CDR1 SQVTM and CDR2 ANQGSEA. J gave up 4 bases and V 4 bases, and 8 bases lay outside the gene matches. As DNA, the CDR3 is TGCAGCGTTGTGTGGTCTAGCGGGAGGGTGTACAATGAGCAGTTCTTC. This translates into CSVVWSSGRVYNEQFF.

V gene TRBV5-6 combines with J gene TRBJ2-1; D may be TRBD1 (5 bases). Germline lookup yields CDR1 SGHDT and CDR2 YYEEEE. This CDR3 has 15 amino acids. Trimming shortened V by 1 base and J by 4 bases, and 12 bases separated the two germline ends. The CDR3: CASSLTDRFYNEQFF. Here the CDR3 DNA reads TGTGCCAGCAGCTTGACTGACAGATTTTACAATGAGCAGTTCTTC.

This clone was recorded once. V is TRBV28 and J is TRBJ2-7; D tentatively fits TRBD1 or TRBD2 (5 bases each). Trimming took 4 bases from V and 0 from J, leaving 16 bases between them. The CDR3 consists of 16 residues. Germline V gene lookup returns CDR1 MDHEN and CDR2 SYDVKM. The CDR3 nucleotides read TGTGCCAGCAGTTCAGCCGGGGCCCATGGCTCCTACGAGCAGTACTTC. It specifies CASSSAGAHGSYEQYF.

This chain connects TRBV28 to TRBJ2-1; D unclear. The CDR3 loop spans 15 amino acids. Germline V gene lookup returns CDR1 MDHEN and CDR2 SYDVKM. V was clipped by 7 bases and J by 0 bases, with 13 bases between them. CDR3 sequence reads: CASNLYGASYNEQFF. The DNA of the CDR3 is TGTGCCAGCAATCTTTACGGAGCCTCCTACAATGAGCAGTTCTTC.

V and J are TRBV4-2 and TRBJ2-6, with D perhaps matching TRBD2 (5 bases). This CDR3 has 15 residues. With 4 bases removed from V and 1 base from J, the gap between germline ends came to 8 bases. Germline V gene lookup returns CDR1 LGHNA and CDR2 YNFKEQ. The CDR3 region has the DNA TGTGCCAGCAGCCCGGGGATTTCTGGGGCCAACGTCCTGACTTTC. Translated: CASSPGISGANVLTF.

The chain couples TRBV11-1 to TRBJ2-1; 8 bases fit TRBD1. After removal of 5 bases from V and 8 bases from J, the junction contained 11 bases not matched to a gene. The length of the CDR3 is 15 residues. Germline V CDR1 and CDR2: SGHAT, FQDESV (reference sequence). CDR3 DNA: TGTGCCAGCAGCCCTCGGACAGGGTCTCAGGATGAGCAGTTCTTC. Residues: CASSPRTGSQDEQFF.

Points on this clone: This CDR3 is also generated by other DNA sequences in the sample. The J gene is TRBJ2-7, the V gene TRBV19; D is unclear. The V end was cut by 4 bases, the J end by 0 bases, with 10 bases between. CDR1 is LNHDA and CDR2 is SQIVND in the germline V gene (reference sequence). This CDR3 has 14 residues. The CDR3 coding sequence is TGTGCCAGTAGTAGAGGCCCGGCCTCCTACGAGCAGTACTTC. The encoded protein is CASSRGPASYEQYF.

This sequence joins TRBV15 and TRBJ2-7; D is tentatively TRBD1 or TRBD2 (6 bases each). The CDR3 runs 16 residues. Deletions cut 0 bases from V and 3 bases from J, with 15 bases between. The germline CDR1 and CDR2 sequences are LNHNV and YYDKDF (reference sequence). CDR3 in amino acids: CATSRDWGALNYEQYF. In DNA, the CDR3 is TGTGCCACCAGCAGAGATTGGGGGGCCCTGAACTACGAGCAGTACTTC.

The chain uses TRBV27 and TRBJ1-4, with D hard to call. CDR1 and CDR2 from the germline V gene are MNHEY and SMNVEV (reference sequence). The CDR3 contains 12 residues. The V gene lost 3 bases and the J gene lost 7 bases, with 6 bases spanning the gap. The CDR3 region has the DNA TGTGCCAGCAGTTTTCGTGGTGAAAAACTGTTTTTT. Translating it yields CASSFRGEKLFF.

The V and J genes are TRBV5-1 and TRBJ1-2; unclear D gene. The CDR3 contains 14 residues. With 0 bases removed from V and 3 bases from J, the gap between germline ends came to 9 bases. CDR1 is SGHRS and CDR2 is YFSETQ in the germline V gene. DNA for the CDR3: TGCGCCAGCAGCTTGGTAGGTTCTGACTATGGCTACACCTTC. This encodes CASSLVGSDYGYTF.

This chain connects TRBV7-8 to TRBJ2-7; 9 nucleotides agree with TRBD1. J was trimmed by 4 bases and V by 3 bases; bases with no gene match: 16. The CDR3 is 18 residues long. Germline V gives CDR1 SGHVS, CDR2 FQNEAQ. The CDR3: CASSFPGTGFGGYYEQYF. CDR3 coding DNA: TGTGCCAGCAGCTTCCCCGGGACAGGGTTCGGCGGGTATTACGAGCAGTACTTC.

The CDR3 DNA is TGTGCCAGCAGCGCGGGGGGGGGACGGACCGTACTAGATACGCAGTATTTT. Translation gives CASSAGGGRTVLDTQYF. This chain connects TRBV9 to TRBJ2-3; 8 nucleotides align to TRBD2. With V trimmed by 3 bases and J by 5 bases, 14 bases remained unmatched. The CDR3 runs to 17 residues. Germline lookup yields CDR1 SGDLS and CDR2 YYNGEE.

The J gene is TRBJ2-1, the V gene TRBV12-2; the table calls TRBD2, which could not be checked here. TRBV12-2 is designated a pseudogene. The CDR3 extends over 16 amino acids. The CDR3 reads CASRLERVAGYNEQFF. The CDR3 region has the DNA TGTGCAAGTCGCTTAGAGAGGGTAGCGGGCTACAATGAGCAGTTCTTC.

The V gene is TRBV7-9, the J gene TRBJ2-3, with D tentatively TRBD2 (5 bases). Germline CDR1 SEHNR, CDR2 FQNEAQ (reference sequence). The V end lost 6 bases, the J end lost 2 bases, and 18 bases lay between the germline ends. This CDR3 comprises 16 residues. In DNA, the CDR3 is TGTGCCAGCAGACACAACGACTACGGAGACACAGATACGCAGTATTTT. As protein: CASRHNDYGDTDTQYF.

The rearrangement joins TRBV15 to TRBJ2-7, with TRBD2 matching over 14 bases. V was pared by 0 bases and J by 3 bases, with 13 bases of the junction left unmatched. Germline CDR1 is LNHNV and CDR2 is YYDKDF (reference sequence). The CDR3 runs to 20 residues. CDR3 nucleotide sequence: TGTGCCACCAGCAGAGACCCCATCACGGGACTAGCGGGAGCCAGCTACGAGCAGTACTTC. Its translation: CATSRDPITGLAGASYEQYF.

The CDR3 sequence is CASSQSFGTSGSWGPYEQYF. The CDR3, as DNA: TGTGCCAGCAGCCAATCTTTTGGGACTAGCGGGTCATGGGGGCCCTACGAGCAGTACTTC. V is TRBV14 and J is TRBJ2-7; 12 bases are shared with TRBD2. This CDR3 has 20 amino acids. V shed 2 bases and J 2 bases; nucleotides not matched to a gene: 16. CDR1 and CDR2 (germline): SGHDN, FVKESK.

The CDR3 here is CASSRGQGEGKLFF. The CDR3 nucleotides read TGCGCCAGCAGCAGGGGACAGGGGGAAGGAAAACTGTTTTTT. V usage is TRBV5-1 and J usage is TRBJ1-4, with 11 bases identical to TRBD1. The V gene's germline CDR1 is SGHRS and CDR2 YFSETQ. This CDR3 region has 14 residues. V gave up 4 bases and J gave up 10 bases; unmatched junction bases: 6.

This chain uses TRBV19 with TRBJ1-5, with TRBD1 identical over 7 bases. V trimming: 5 bases; J trimming: 0 bases; junction bases outside the gene matches: 4. The length of the CDR3 is 15 residues. CDR1 is LNHDA and CDR2 is SQIVND in the germline V gene (reference sequence). CDR3 sequence (DNA): TGTGCCAGTAGTCCAGGGGGGATTAGCAATCAGCCCCAGCATTTT. Amino acids: CASSPGGISNQPQHF.

This clone was observed a few times. The chain is built from TRBV4-1 and TRBJ2-7; 10 bases are shared with TRBD2. Trimming took 1 base from V and 0 from J; bases not matched to a gene: 3. The germline gives CDR1 MGHRA, CDR2 YSYEKL. CDR3 length: 16 residues. CDR3 bases: TGCGCCAGCAGCCAAGGAGGACTAGCGGCCTCCTACGAGCAGTACTTC. Translated: CASSQGGLAASYEQYF.

This clone was detected only once. V and J are TRBV7-3 and TRBJ2-7; TRBD1 might be the D (5 bases). The CDR3 length is 16 residues. With 3 bases removed from V and 2 bases from J, the gap between germline ends came to 17 bases. Germline CDR1 reads SGHTA; CDR2 reads FQGTGA. Written as DNA, the CDR3 is TGTGCCAGCAGCTTCCTTCGGGCGAAAGGGGCCTACGAGCAGTACTTC. Translating gives CASSFLRAKGAYEQYF. Full variable domain (outside the CDR3, taken from reference TRBV7-3 and TRBJ2-7): GAGVSQTPSNKVTEKGKYVELRCDPISGHTALYWYRQSLGQGPEFLIYFQGTGAADDSGLPNDRFFAVRPEGSVSTLKIQRTERGDSAVYLCASSFLRAKGAYEQYFGPGTRLTVT.

The CDR3 nucleotides read TGTGCCAGCAGCTTAGGACCGGGACAGACCTACGAGCAGTACTTC. Its translation is CASSLGPGQTYEQYF. The chain uses TRBV11-2 and TRBJ2-7; 7 nucleotides match TRBD1. This CDR3 has 15 residues. The germline V gene has CDR1 SGHAT and CDR2 FQNNGV. V lost 1 base to trimming and J lost 2 bases; unmatched junction nucleotides: 5. Drawing the rest from reference TRBV11-2 and TRBJ2-7, the complete variable domain is EAGVAQSPRYKIIEKRQSVAFWCNPISGHATLYWYQQILGQGPKLLIQFQNNGVVDDSQLPKDRFSAERLKGVDSTLKIQPAKLEDSAVYLCASSLGPGQTYEQYFGPGTRLTVT.

The chain combines TRBV30 with TRBJ2-5; D unresolved. Looked up from germline, CDR1 is GTSNPN and CDR2 is SVGIG (reference sequence). V gave up 0 bases and J gave up 10 bases, with 9 bases separating them. This CDR3 has 11 amino acids. Here the CDR3 reads CAWSVRVDQYF. In nucleotides, the CDR3 is TGTGCCTGGAGTGTACGAGTAGACCAGTACTTC.

This clone has more than one count but fewer than ten. The chain is built from TRBV27 and TRBJ2-7; D may be TRBD1 (5 bases). CDR1 and CDR2 (germline): MNHEY, SMNVEV (reference sequence). The CDR3 extends over 13 amino acids. The V gene lost 2 bases and the J gene lost 6 bases, with 11 bases spanning the gap. CDR3 sequence (DNA): TGTGCCAGCAGTTTAGGCAGGGCCCTCGAGCAGTACTTC. Protein sequence: CASSLGRALEQYF.

This chain links TRBV12-5 with TRBJ2-5; no clear D. The germline V and J ends were trimmed by 6 bases and 2 bases, with 4 bases remaining between them. Per germline, CDR1 LGHNT and CDR2 FRNRAP. This CDR3 has 11 residues. CDR3 region: CASGPQETQYF. The CDR3 DNA reads TGTGCTAGTGGCCCACAAGAGACCCAGTACTTC.

V and J are TRBV4-3 and TRBJ2-5, with TRBD1 matching 8 bases. V shed 1 base, J shed 5 bases, and the junction held 3 bases outside the gene matches. Germline V lookup: CDR1 LGHNA, CDR2 YSLEER. This CDR3 is built from 14 residues. CDR3 nucleotides: TGCGCCAGCAGCCAAGGGACAGGGTGGGAGACCCAGTACTTC. Its protein is CASSQGTGWETQYF.

V is TRBV4-1 and J is TRBJ2-7; TRBD2 agrees at 12 bases. The V segment lost 1 base and the J segment 7 bases; nucleotides outside the gene matches: 14. Germline-derived CDR1 and CDR2 are MGHRA and YSYEKL. This CDR3 spans 18 amino acids. The CDR3 spells CASSQGRLLAGGSDEQYF. The DNA of the CDR3 is TGCGCCAGCAGCCAAGGGAGGTTGCTAGCGGGAGGGTCTGATGAGCAGTACTTC.

This clone has just a few counts. The gene calls are TRBV5-1 and TRBJ2-7, with D possibly matching TRBD1 (5 bases). V lost 5 bases and J 4 bases, leaving 13 bases between the germline ends. The CDR3 extends over 13 amino acids. The germline V gene has CDR1 SGHRS and CDR2 YFSETQ. CDR3: CASSSGRAYEQYF. DNA for the CDR3: TGCGCCAGCAGTTCGGGCAGGGCTTACGAGCAGTACTTC.